This TCR beta chain emerged from a study of T cells in Graves' hyperthyroidism and ophthalmopathy. In the study overall: Once the initial diagnosis was made, peripheral blood was obtained before any treatment.

TCR beta CDR3 sequences were amplified from RNA transcripts. When the TCR CDR3 underwent first-round RT-PCR, the HTBI primer set was used. TCRdb used MiXCR to reprocess the multiplex PCR reads, holding one entry per CDR3 protein. The sample contains some 200,000 distinct CDR3 sequences, around 17% of which appear only once. The source of the PBMCs was around 10 ml of fresh peripheral blood. CDR1 is SQVTM and CDR2 is ANQGSEA in the germline V gene. V lost 8 bases, J lost 0 bases, and 10 bases lay in between. This CDR3 has 12 amino acids. Findings and limits, study-wide: Prediction of ophthalmopathy progression came a median around 6.1 months pre-onset. Also found in blood were most expanded thyroid clonotypes above 0.001.

This clonotype was seen a few times. Its antigen is undetermined. This clonotype was obtained from a woman between 45 and 65 years old with Graves' hyperthyroidism. The chain recombines TRBV29-1 with TRBJ1-1; D is ambiguous. Specimen: blood. CDR3 amino acids: CSLTQMNTEAFF. Written as DNA, the CDR3 is TGCAGCTTGACTCAGATGAACACTGAAGCTTTCTTT.